These 24 T cell receptor beta chains were sequenced from one sample in a study of Graves' ophthalmopathy and Graves' hyperthyroidism (dated by TCRdb to 2017 to 2018). The sequencing machine was an Illumina HiSeq 2000. TCR beta CDR3 regions were amplified from RNA transcripts for repertoire sequencing. HTBI primers and the Qiagen OneStep RT-PCR kit were used in a first-round RT-PCR, which was followed by a second-round multiplex PCR, size selection and purification. TCRdb redid the processing of the public reads, applying fastp at Q25 and MiXCR, and retained in-frame beta chains. Entries that share a CDR3 protein sequence are merged under the most common genes and DNA. The sample yields hundreds of thousands of distinct CDR3 sequences; over 40% were counted once. The ten largest clones take up more than 2.5% of the sample. The sequenced sample was peripheral blood. All receptors derive from an adult man with Graves' ophthalmopathy.

The J gene is TRBJ2-6, the V gene TRBV15, with D possibly TRBD2 on 5 matching bases. CDR3 length: 16 amino acids. Germline values: CDR1 LNHNV, CDR2 YYDKDF (reference sequence). Trimming took off 3 bases at V and 2 bases at J, with 11 bases between the two ends. The CDR3 DNA sequence: TGTGCCACCAGCAGTGCTAGCTCACCTGGGGCCAACGTCCTGACTTTC. Residues: CATSSASSPGANVLTF.

The J gene is TRBJ2-7, the V gene TRBV19, with D perhaps matching TRBD1 (6 bases). The V gene's germline CDR1 is LNHDA and CDR2 SQIVND (reference sequence). The ends were cut back, 11 bases at V and 6 bases at J, with 14 bases in the middle. The CDR3 extends over 11 amino acids. The CDR3 region has the DNA TGTGCCTGGAACTCAGGGGCCGAGCAGTACTTC. Amino acids: CAWNSGAEQYF.

The chain is built from TRBV4-3 and TRBJ2-7; D may be TRBD1 (6 bases). The CDR3 extends over 14 amino acids. Trimming shortened V by 1 base and J by 3 bases, and 10 bases separated the two germline ends. Germline CDR1 and CDR2: LGHNA and YSLEER. Written as DNA, the CDR3 is TGCGCCAGCAGCCAAGGGGGGCTAGTCTACGAGCAGTACTTC. Its protein is CASSQGGLVYEQYF.

The chain is built from TRBV25-1 and TRBJ2-7; D is tentatively TRBD1 or TRBD2 (5 bases each). The CDR3 has 13 residues. Germline V gives CDR1 MGHDK, CDR2 SYGVNS. For the CDR3, the DNA is TGTGCAACCGGGACCCCGATGGCATACGAGCAGTACTTC. Protein sequence: CATGTPMAYEQYF.

This clonotype has at least ten counts. Here the CDR3 reads CASSLEGTTYEQYF. CDR3 nucleotides: TGCGCCAGCAGCTTGGAGGGAACGACCTACGAGCAGTACTTC. This chain joins TRBV5-1 and TRBJ2-7; D ambiguous. Germline V gives CDR1 SGHRS, CDR2 YFSETQ. Deletions cut 0 bases from V and 2 bases from J, with 9 bases between. The CDR3 contains 14 residues. The full variable domain, completed using reference TRBV5-1 and TRBJ2-7, is KAGVTQTPRYLIKTRGQQVTLSCSPISGHRSVSWYQQTPGQGLQFLFEYFSETQRNKGNFPGRFSGRQFSNSRSEMNVSTLELGDSALYLCASSLEGTTYEQYFGPGTRLTVT.

V and J are TRBV6-2 or TRBV6-3 and TRBJ1-2; D remains ambiguous. Trimming stripped 2 bases from V and 2 bases from J, with 12 bases between. Germline values: CDR1 MNHEY, CDR2 SVGEGT. The CDR3 is 15 residues long. The CDR3 is CASSYRFLRNYGYTF. CDR3 sequence (DNA): TGTGCCAGCAGTTACCGATTCCTCCGGAACTATGGCTACACCTTC.

This clonotype was seen ten or more times. The rearrangement joins TRBV19 to TRBJ2-2, with TRBD1 as a possible D gene (6 bases). V dropped 6 bases and J dropped 1 base, with 9 bases sitting between them. CDR1 and CDR2 (germline): LNHDA, SQIVND (reference sequence). The CDR3 is 14 residues long. The CDR3 region is CASSMTGNTGELFF. Here the CDR3 DNA reads TGTGCCAGTAGCATGACAGGGAACACCGGGGAGCTGTTTTTT.

The CDR3 sequence: CASSRTVLYGYTF. CDR3 DNA: TGTGCCAGCAGCCGGACAGTTCTATATGGCTACACCTTC. This chain uses TRBV5-5 with TRBJ1-2; a weak D match, TRBD1 (6 bases). This CDR3 comprises 13 residues. Germline V lookup: CDR1 SGHKS, CDR2 YYEKEE (reference sequence). V was trimmed by 4 bases and J by 5 bases, leaving 12 bases between them.

This clonotype was seen only a few times. A much larger clone lies one base from this, so it may be a read error. The CDR3 region has the DNA TGCAGTGCTAGTCAGGGGGGCAGGAACACTGAAGCTTTCTTT. It is translated as CSASQGGRNTEAFF. This chain joins TRBV20-1 and TRBJ1-1; 7 bases agree with TRBD1. The CDR3 spans 14 residues. CDR1 is DFQATT and CDR2 is SNEGSKA in the germline V gene (reference sequence). The V gene end was trimmed by 3 bases and the J gene end by 1 base; junction bases not matched to a gene: 5.

As for this clonotype: The junction does not match germline at one end; this may be a read error. J is TRBJ2-5 and V is TRBV25-1; TRBD2 matches 15 bases. Germline V gene lookup returns CDR1 MGHDK and CDR2 SYGVNS. The CDR3 spans 17 residues. DNA of the CDR3: TGCGCCAGCAGTGGAAGACTGGGACTAGCGGGGGGAGAGACCCAGTACTTC. Translation gives CASSGRLGLAGGETQYF.

This clonotype was recorded a few times. The V call is TRBV19, the J call TRBJ1-2, with 9 bases lining up with TRBD1. CDR1 and CDR2 from the germline V gene are LNHDA and SQIVND (reference sequence). The CDR3 is made up of 14 amino acids. V was clipped by 5 bases and J by 3 bases; unmatched bases: 4. The CDR3 here is CASSPRQGDYGYTF. The CDR3 region has the DNA TGTGCCAGTAGTCCCAGACAGGGGGACTATGGCTACACCTTC.

Ten or more counts support this clonotype. The J gene is TRBJ2-5, the V gene TRBV9, with D possibly matching TRBD1 (5 bases). Trimming pared 3 bases from V and 5 bases from J, leaving 14 bases between. CDR1 SGDLS and CDR2 YYNGEE come from the germline V gene. There are 14 residues in the CDR3. CDR3 residues: CASSAYPGSETQYF. The CDR3 DNA follows: TGTGCCAGCAGCGCATACCCAGGGTCCGAGACCCAGTACTTC.

The chain has TRBV2 and TRBJ2-6; the match to TRBD2 covers 13 bases. CDR1 SNHLY and CDR2 FYNNEI come from the germline V gene. Trimming removed 6 bases from V and 0 bases from J; junction bases left unmatched: 5. There are 18 residues in the CDR3. CDR3 in amino acids: CASRGGLAGSSGANVLTF. In DNA form, the CDR3 reads TGTGCCAGCAGGGGGGGACTAGCGGGAAGCTCTGGGGCCAACGTCCTGACTTTC.

This sequence joins TRBV15 and TRBJ2-7; 7 nucleotides match TRBD2. In germline, CDR1 is LNHNV, CDR2 YYDKDF (reference sequence). V lost 6 bases to trimming and J lost 7 bases; unmatched junction nucleotides: 6. This CDR3 contains 12 residues. CDR3 loop: CATRSGVVEQYF. The CDR3 DNA reads TGTGCCACCAGGAGCGGGGTGGTAGAGCAGTACTTC.

In its sample, this clonotype was seen many times. CDR3 sequence: CASTDAQETQYF. The CDR3 nucleotides are TGTGCCAGCACTGATGCGCAGGAGACCCAGTACTTC. V and J are TRBV7-9 and TRBJ2-5; no clear D gene. V shed 7 bases and J shed 5 bases, with 11 bases lying between them. The germline gives CDR1 SEHNR, CDR2 FQNEAQ (reference sequence). The CDR3 runs 12 residues.

The V call is TRBV2, the J call TRBJ2-6, with D perhaps matching TRBD1 (7 bases). The CDR3 covers 18 residues. Trimming left V 6 bases short and J 4 bases short, with 22 bases between. The V gene's germline CDR1 is SNHLY and CDR2 FYNNEI. CDR3 nucleotide sequence: TGTGCCAGCAGCTTCGGGCAGGGGGGAGCACCGGGGGCCAACGTCCTGACTTTC. It yields the protein CASSFGQGGAPGANVLTF.

In DNA, the CDR3 is TGTGCCAGCAGCCCGATGATGGGGGACACTGAAGCTTTCTTT. This codes for CASSPMMGDTEAFF. V usage is TRBV7-9 and J usage is TRBJ1-1; tentative D call: TRBD1 (5 bases). Trimming left V 5 bases short and J 3 bases short, with 13 bases between. Germline loops: CDR1 SEHNR, CDR2 FQNEAQ (reference sequence). The CDR3 sequence is 14 residues long.

V and J are TRBV20-1 and TRBJ2-1; 7 bases are shared with TRBD2. V was pared by 0 bases and J by 7 bases, with 9 bases of the junction left unmatched. The CDR3 extends over 15 amino acids. Germline V gene lookup returns CDR1 DFQATT and CDR2 SNEGSKA (reference sequence). The CDR3 sequence is CSARDPRLARNEQFF. CDR3 bases: TGCAGTGCTAGAGACCCCCGACTAGCACGAAATGAGCAGTTCTTC.

The chain recombines TRBV7-2 with TRBJ2-7, with D perhaps matching TRBD1 (5 bases). CDR1 SGHTA and CDR2 FQGNSA come from the germline V gene. This CDR3 comprises 16 residues. Trimming removed 1 base from V and 0 bases from J, with 13 bases in between. The CDR3: CASSLGSQGSSYEQYF. The CDR3 DNA reads TGTGCCAGCAGCTTAGGATCCCAGGGAAGCTCCTACGAGCAGTACTTC.

This clonotype was counted ten times or more. The chain couples TRBV5-4 to TRBJ2-5; maybe TRBD1 (6 bases). The germline V and J ends were trimmed by 0 bases and 7 bases, with 10 bases remaining between them. This CDR3 has 13 residues. Germline V CDR1 and CDR2: SGHNT, YYREEE (reference sequence). CDR3 protein: CASSLGPQGTQYF. CDR3 coding DNA: TGTGCCAGCAGCTTGGGGCCACAGGGGACCCAGTACTTC.

The rearrangement uses TRBV7-2 and TRBJ2-7; 11 bases line up with TRBD1. CDR1 SGHTA and CDR2 FQGNSA come from the germline V gene. Losses at the gene ends were 5 bases for V and 6 bases for J; bases not matched to a gene: 12. The CDR3 is made up of 16 amino acids. In DNA form, the CDR3 reads TGTGCCAGCAGCCCCCGTCCGTGGACAGGGGGCGGCGAGCAGTACTTC. Encoded protein: CASSPRPWTGGGEQYF.

As concerns this clonotype: At one of its ends the junction is not consistent with the germline gene, which may arise from a read error. The chain employs TRBV25-1 and TRBJ2-2, with 8 positions matching TRBD2. The CDR3 totals 15 residues. Germline CDR1 reads MGHDK; CDR2 reads SYGVNS. CDR3 sequence reads: CASSRTGGITGGLFF. The DNA of the CDR3 is TGTGCCAGCAGCCGGACGGGAGGGATCACCGGGGGGCTGTTTTTT.

The CDR3 loop is CASSLGVAGGGNTIYF. DNA for the CDR3: TGTGCCAGCAGCTTAGGGGTAGCGGGAGGCGGAAACACCATATATTTT. The V and J genes are TRBV7-7 and TRBJ1-3; D remains unclear. The CDR3 is 16 amino acids. Germline V gives CDR1 SSHAT, CDR2 FNYEAQ (reference sequence). V dropped 1 base and J dropped 4 bases, with 14 bases sitting between them.

In its sample, this clonotype was seen a few times. The chain joins TRBV25-1 to TRBJ1-1; TRBD1 aligns across 7 bases. CDR1 and CDR2 from the germline V gene are MGHDK and SYGVNS. The V segment lost 5 bases and the J segment 4 bases; nucleotides outside the gene matches: 16. This CDR3 is 17 amino acids long. The CDR3 nucleotides are TGTGCCAGCAGTTTATCGGGGGGGGACAGCGTTGGCACTGAAGCTTTCTTT. This sequence encodes CASSLSGGDSVGTEAFF.